What follows are 15 T cell receptor beta chains derived from one specimen sequenced in a study of long-term antiretroviral therapy in people with HIV. Survey-level immunoSEQ v3.0 assays were run. Assay used: immunoSEQ multiplex PCR; TCRdb lists only in-frame clones, some missing. The repertoire holds just over 20,000 clones, with around four fifths as singletons. Here the sequenced sample was unsorted PBMCs, taken 0.5 years after starting antiretroviral therapy. The origin of the receptors is a young man with HIV.

The J gene is TRBJ2-7, the V gene TRBV7-6; no clear D. Germline values: CDR1 SGHVS, CDR2 FNYEAQ. Deletions cut 5 bases from V and 6 bases from J, with 17 bases between. The CDR3 runs 14 residues. CDR3 sequence: CASSQDDRAVEQYF. In nucleotides, the CDR3 is TGTGCCAGCAGCCAAGACGACCGGGCGGTCGAGCAGTACTTC.

The chain has TRBV11-2 and TRBJ2-3, with 13 nucleotides matching TRBD2. The germline V gene has CDR1 SGHAT and CDR2 FQNNGV. The V segment lost 10 bases and the J segment 3 bases; nucleotides outside the gene matches: 16. CDR3 length equals 18 residues. The CDR3 loop reads CATEGLGTSGALTDTQYF. DNA for the CDR3: TGTGCCACCGAGGGGCTCGGGACTAGCGGGGCTTTAACAGATACGCAGTATTTT.

This chain joins TRBV10-3 and TRBJ2-5; D is unclear. The CDR3 totals 15 residues. Germline CDR1 is ENHRY and CDR2 is SYGVKD. V lost 0 bases and J 4 bases, leaving 12 bases between the germline ends. CDR3 in DNA: TGTGCCATCAGTGAGTCGTGGCCCACGGGAGAGACCCAGTACTTC. Translation: CAISESWPTGETQYF.

The CDR3 spells CASRSARLHGELFF. In DNA form, the CDR3 reads TGTGCCAGCAGGAGTGCGCGTTTGCACGGGGAGCTGTTTTTT. This sequence joins TRBV7-2 and TRBJ2-2; no definite D call. V lost 6 bases and J lost 7, with 15 bases in between. The CDR3 has 14 amino acids. Germline values: CDR1 SGHTA, CDR2 FQGNSA.

The rearrangement uses TRBV5-1 and TRBJ2-1; maybe TRBD2 (5 bases). Germline V gene data show CDR1 as SGHRS and CDR2 as YFSETQ. The CDR3 is made up of 14 amino acids. The V gene lost 5 bases and the J gene lost 3 bases, with 12 bases spanning the gap. The CDR3 DNA reads TGCGCCAGCAGGAAGGGAGATGGCTACAATGAGCAGTTCTTC. Translating gives CASRKGDGYNEQFF.

V gene TRBV6-1 combines with J gene TRBJ1-5, with D hard to call. Germline V gene sequence: CDR1 MNHNS, CDR2 SASEGT. Trimming took 4 bases from V and 0 from J, leaving 7 bases between them. This CDR3 spans 14 amino acids. The CDR3 bases are TGTGCCAGCAGTGGACCAAATAGCAATCAGCCCCAGCATTTT. Protein product: CASSGPNSNQPQHF.

The chain couples TRBV7-6 to TRBJ1-5; 7 nucleotides line up with TRBD1. The germline gives CDR1 SGHVS, CDR2 FNYEAQ. V shed 5 bases, J shed 4 bases, and the junction held 5 bases outside the gene matches. The CDR3 covers 14 residues. The CDR3 here is CASSAEQGNQPQHF. The CDR3 coding sequence is TGTGCCAGCAGCGCCGAACAGGGGAATCAGCCCCAGCATTTT.

The J gene is TRBJ1-3, the V gene TRBV7-9; D is unresolved. CDR3 length: 14 amino acids. Germline CDR1 and CDR2: SEHNR and FQNEAQ (reference sequence). V was clipped by 8 bases and J by 1 base, with 12 bases between them. In DNA form, the CDR3 reads TGTGCCAGCCGGATTGACAAATCTGGAAACACCATATATTTT. Translated: CASRIDKSGNTIYF.

The chain recombines TRBV9 with TRBJ2-5; tentatively, D is TRBD1 (6 bases). Per the germline V gene, CDR1 is SGDLS and CDR2 is YYNGEE. The ends were cut back, 1 base at V and 3 bases at J, with 7 bases in the middle. The CDR3 is made up of 13 amino acids. CDR3 residues: CASSVRTEETQYF. The CDR3 region has the DNA TGTGCCAGCAGCGTAAGGACAGAAGAGACCCAGTACTTC.

The V call is TRBV4-1, the J call TRBJ2-1, with 9 nucleotides matching TRBD2. The CDR3 length is 15 residues. Germline assignment: CDR1 MGHRA and CDR2 YSYEKL. V trimming: 6 bases; J trimming: 7 bases; junction bases outside the gene matches: 10. CDR3 protein: CASRPDSGGGNEQFF. The CDR3 DNA reads as TGCGCCAGCAGACCAGATAGCGGGGGAGGGAATGAGCAGTTCTTC.

The rearrangement links TRBV6-1 to TRBJ1-3; D gene unclear. The V end was cut by 7 bases, the J end by 0 bases, with 7 bases between. CDR3 length equals 13 residues. Germline lookup yields CDR1 MNHNS and CDR2 SASEGT. CDR3 DNA: TGTGCCAGCATATATAGCTCTGGAAACACCATATATTTT. This gives the protein CASIYSSGNTIYF.

The CDR3 spells CASSDSLAADYNEQFF. For the CDR3, the DNA is TGTGCCAGCAGTGACTCCCTCGCGGCAGACTACAATGAGCAGTTCTTC. The chain has TRBV6-4 and TRBJ2-1; D remains unclear. V lost 0 bases, J lost 3 bases, and 12 bases lay in between. Germline CDR1 and CDR2: MRHNA and SNTAGT. The CDR3 is made up of 16 amino acids.

The chain has TRBV19 and TRBJ2-5, with a weak D call TRBD2 (6 bases). V lost 9 bases and J 5 bases, leaving 10 bases between the germline ends. The CDR3 contains 11 residues. Germline CDR1 and CDR2: LNHDA and SQIVND (reference sequence). The CDR3 spells CASGRWETQYF. CDR3 DNA sequence: TGTGCCAGCGGGAGATGGGAGACCCAGTACTTC.

The chain carries TRBV28 and TRBJ2-5, with D possibly called TRBD1 or TRBD2 (5 bases each). Germline-derived CDR1 and CDR2 are MDHEN and SYDVKM. The length of the CDR3 is 18 residues. V was pared by 6 bases and J by 2 bases, with 25 bases between. The CDR3 nucleotides are TGTGCCAGCAGGAGCACTTCTGGAATCGGCAGGGAGCAAGAGACCCAGTACTTC. Its translation: CASRSTSGIGREQETQYF.

This chain joins TRBV5-1 and TRBJ1-1; TRBD1 matches 7 bases. Germline-derived CDR1 and CDR2 are SGHRS and YFSETQ. The J segment lost 4 bases and the V segment lost 4 bases, leaving 10 bases of the junction unmatched. The CDR3 is 15 amino acids. CDR3 sequence reads: CASSPAGTEGTEAFF. In DNA form, the CDR3 reads TGCGCCAGCAGCCCGGCCGGGACAGAGGGCACTGAAGCTTTCTTT.